Below are 9 T cell receptor beta chains sequenced from a single sample in a study of neoadjuvant anti-PD-1 for oral cavity cancer. Clones were read by immunoSEQ multiplex PCR, and TCRdb kept only the in-frame ones, dropping some. The sample contains 55,000 to 75,000 clones, 86% of which appear only once. Time point meaning: after neoadjuvant nivolumab, at surgical resection. Sequencing used PBMCs, obtained after nivolumab (anti-PD-1) treatment. The receptors derive from a person aged 35 to 85 with oral cavity squamous cell carcinoma.

For this clone: The limits of the CDR3 on the DNA are not certain, so only TCRdb's listed CDR3 is given. The chain couples TRBV12-1 to TRBJ1-5. TRBV12-1 is deemed a pseudogene. The CDR3 is 13 amino acids long, termini counted. The CDR3 spells CASSFGDGAWEHF.

This clone was seen once. The chain has TRBV10-3 and TRBJ2-3; D may be TRBD1 (5 bases). This CDR3 is built from 12 residues. Germline V CDR1 and CDR2: ENHRY, SYGVKD. V was pared by 3 bases and J by 6 bases, with 7 bases between. For the CDR3, the DNA is TGTGCCATCAGTGAACAGGCGGATACGCAGTATTTT. It is translated as CAISEQADTQYF.

V usage is TRBV27 and J usage is TRBJ1-6; 7 nucleotides line up with TRBD1. Germline loops: CDR1 MNHEY, CDR2 SMNVEV (reference sequence). The trim removed 5 bases at V and 6 bases at J, leaving 7 bases unmatched. This CDR3 comprises 15 residues. CDR3 sequence: CASSPDRVLNSPLHF. The CDR3 nucleotides are TGTGCCAGCAGTCCTGACAGGGTCCTTAATTCACCCCTCCACTTT.

This clone appeared a single time. This chain joins TRBV5-1 and TRBJ2-3; 8 bases match TRBD1. After removal of 5 bases from V and 5 bases from J, the junction contained 4 bases not matched to a gene. Germline V gives CDR1 SGHRS, CDR2 YFSETQ. This CDR3 is 13 amino acids long. The CDR3 region is CASRDRVGDTQYF. As DNA, the CDR3 is TGCGCCAGCAGGGACAGGGTGGGAGATACGCAGTATTTT. Drawing the rest from reference TRBV5-1 and TRBJ2-3, the complete variable domain is KAGVTQTPRYLIKTRGQQVTLSCSPISGHRSVSWYQQTPGQGLQFLFEYFSETQRNKGNFPGRFSGRQFSNSRSEMNVSTLELGDSALYLCASRDRVGDTQYFGPGTRLTVL.

The chain is built from TRBV7-3 and TRBJ2-2; 7 nucleotides match TRBD2. This CDR3 spans 15 amino acids. Germline CDR1 reads SGHTA; CDR2 reads FQGTGA. The trim removed 5 bases at V and 7 bases at J, leaving 10 bases unmatched. CDR3 in amino acids: CASSKNAGAGGELFF. CDR3 coding DNA: TGTGCCAGCAGCAAAAATGCGGGAGCGGGCGGGGAGCTGTTTTTT.

The CDR3 DNA is TGCGCCAGCAGCTTAGGGACTAGCGGGAGTAACGAGCAGTACTTC. Its protein product is CASSLGTSGSNEQYF. This chain uses TRBV5-1 with TRBJ2-7; 14 bases line up with TRBD2. The CDR3 covers 15 residues. In germline, CDR1 is SGHRS, CDR2 YFSETQ. The V gene end was trimmed by 2 bases and the J gene end by 5 bases; junction bases not matched to a gene: 3.

The chain employs TRBV30 and TRBJ1-6; 7 positions match TRBD1. There are 15 residues in the CDR3. V was clipped by 0 bases and J by 3 bases; unmatched bases: 2. CDR1 is GTSNPN and CDR2 is SVGIG in the germline V gene (reference sequence). The CDR3 DNA sequence: TGTGCCTGGAGTGTAGGGACAGACTATAATTCACCCCTCCACTTT. Protein sequence: CAWSVGTDYNSPLHF.

This sequence joins TRBV5-4 and TRBJ2-1; 12 bases are a match to TRBD2. CDR3 length: 15 residues. Germline CDR1 is SGHNT and CDR2 is YYREEE (reference sequence). The V gene end was trimmed by 3 bases and the J gene end by 9 bases; junction bases not matched to a gene: 7. CDR3 sequence (DNA): TGTGCCAGCAGCTCTGGACTAGCGGGGTCAGGTGAGCAGTTCTTC. Translating gives CASSSGLAGSGEQFF.

The chain uses TRBV11-1 and TRBJ1-3; weak D call: TRBD1 (5 bases). The CDR3 is 14 amino acids. Germline lookup yields CDR1 SGHAT and CDR2 FQDESV (reference sequence). V was pared by 5 bases and J by 2 bases, with 10 bases between. For the CDR3, the DNA is TGTGCCAGCAGCCAAGGGGTAACTGGAAACACCATATATTTT. Residues: CASSQGVTGNTIYF. Complete variable domain (other parts from reference TRBV11-1 and TRBJ1-3): EAEVAQSPRYKITEKSQAVAFWCDPISGHATLYWYRQILGQGPELLVQFQDESVVDDSQLPKDRFSAERLKGVDSTLKIQPAELGDSAMYLCASSQGVTGNTIYFGEGSWLTVV.